These 24 T cell receptor beta chains were sequenced from one sample in a study of blood T cell repertoires in COVID-19. The data were produced by immunoSEQ multiplex PCR, yet TCRdb's version contains in-frame clones alone and is incomplete. The profile shows hundreds of thousands of clones, around 87% of them singletons. The sequenced sample consisted of PBMCs or T cells enriched from blood (not recorded which). These receptors all come from a woman aged 45-59 years who had recovered from COVID-19.

The genes are TRBV18 and TRBJ1-1, with D possibly being TRBD1 (5 bases). Germline assignment: CDR1 KGHSH and CDR2 LQKENI. The CDR3 has 15 residues. V lost 3 bases to trimming and J lost 0 bases, with 11 bases between them. The CDR3 DNA reads TGTGCCAGCTCACCCTCCTTGGGGCTGAACACTGAAGCTTTCTTT. Translated, it gives CASSPSLGLNTEAFF.

This rearrangement joins TRBV24-1 to TRBJ2-1; 8 positions match TRBD1. After removal of 4 bases from V and 10 bases from J, the junction contained 14 bases not matched to a gene. The CDR3 sequence is 16 residues long. CDR1 and CDR2 (germline): KGHDR, SFDVKD. CDR3 sequence (DNA): TGTGCCACCAGTGACCCTACCAGGACAGGGTTAAGGGAGCAGTTCTTC. It codes for CATSDPTRTGLREQFF.

The genes are TRBV7-8 and TRBJ2-4, with 8 bases lining up with TRBD2. The CDR3 is 17 amino acids. Germline trimming cut 4 bases from V and 12 bases from J; bases unmatched to any gene: 20. Germline V gives CDR1 SGHVS, CDR2 FQNEAQ. CDR3 DNA: TGTGCCAGCAGCTCCAGTGGGGGTGCTAATTTAGCGGGAACTCAGTACTTC. Residues: CASSSSGGANLAGTQYF. Full variable domain (outside the CDR3, taken from reference TRBV7-8 and TRBJ2-4): GAGVSQSPRYKVAKRGQDVALRCDPISGHVSLFWYQQALGQGPEFLTYFQNEAQLDKSGLPSDRFFAERPEGSVSTLKIQRTQQEDSAVYLCASSSSGGANLAGTQYFGAGTRLSVL.

The DNA for the CDR3 is TGTGCCTGGAGTCTACAGGGGCAGGGCTACACCTTC. Amino acids: CAWSLQGQGYTF. V is TRBV30 and J is TRBJ1-2, with 7 bases identical to TRBD1. Trimming at V came to 2 bases and at J to 8 bases, leaving 5 bases not matched to a gene. Per germline, CDR1 GTSNPN and CDR2 SVGIG (reference sequence). CDR3 size: 12 residues. Full variable domain (remainder filled in from reference TRBV30 and TRBJ1-2): SQTIHQWPATLVQPVGSPLSLECTVEGTSNPNLYWYRQAAGRGLQLLFYSVGIGQISSEVPQNLSASRPQDRQFILSSKKLLLSDSGFYLCAWSLQGQGYTFGSGTRLTVV.

CDR3 DNA sequence: TGTGCCAGCAGTGAGAACAGCTATAATTCACCCCTCCACTTT. Protein product: CASSENSYNSPLHF. The genes are TRBV6-1 and TRBJ1-6; D ambiguous. Germline CDR1 and CDR2: MNHNS and SASEGT. The CDR3 has 14 residues. Trimming removed 3 bases at V and 3 bases at J, with 6 bases between.

CDR3 residues: CASTGLSSTDTQYF. For the CDR3, the DNA is TGTGCCAGCACGGGACTCTCTAGCACAGATACGCAGTATTTT. The genes are TRBV19 and TRBJ2-3, with a tentative D call TRBD2 (6 bases). This CDR3 region has 14 residues. Germline V lookup: CDR1 LNHDA, CDR2 SQIVND (reference sequence). With 9 bases removed from V and 0 bases from J, the gap between germline ends came to 13 bases. The variable domain in full, with the rest retrieved from reference TRBV19 and TRBJ2-3, is DGGITQSPKYLFRKEGQNVTLSCEQNLNHDAMYWYRQDPGQGLRLIYYSQIVNDFQKGDIAEGYSVSREKKESFPLTVTSAQKNPTAFYLCASTGLSSTDTQYFGPGTRLTVL.

This clone was counted a few times. CDR3 nucleotide sequence: TGTGCCAGCAGTGGAGGCAAGTACAATGAGCAGTTCTTC. This encodes CASSGGKYNEQFF. The chain has TRBV2 and TRBJ2-1; D is unclear. V was clipped by 4 bases and J by 4 bases, with 8 bases between them. From germline, CDR1 is SNHLY and CDR2 FYNNEI. The CDR3 totals 13 residues.

This chain uses TRBV7-2 with TRBJ1-1, with D perhaps TRBD1 (6 bases). With 4 bases removed from V and 1 base from J, the gap between germline ends came to 13 bases. Germline V lookup: CDR1 SGHTA, CDR2 FQGNSA. CDR3 length: 15 residues. In DNA, the CDR3 is TGTGCCAGCAGCTCTAGGGGGGGACAGAACACTGAAGCTTTCTTT. This encodes CASSSRGGQNTEAFF.

V and J are TRBV14 and TRBJ1-1; D is ambiguous. The CDR3 extends over 13 amino acids. Germline CDR1 SGHDN, CDR2 FVKESK. V lost 1 base to trimming and J lost 3 bases, with 6 bases between them. In DNA form, the CDR3 reads TGTGCCAGCAGCCAAGCGAGAGACACTGAAGCTTTCTTT. Amino acids: CASSQARDTEAFF.

This clone appeared a few times. This rearrangement joins TRBV5-1 to TRBJ2-1; 9 bases agree with TRBD2. J lost 2 bases, V lost 0 bases, and 6 bases had no gene match. The CDR3 runs to 17 residues. CDR1 and CDR2 (germline): SGHRS, YFSETQ. The DNA of the CDR3 is TGCGCCAGCAGCTTGGGATCTAGCGGGGCTACCTACAATGAGCAGTTCTTC. Protein: CASSLGSSGATYNEQFF.

The chain uses TRBV7-2 and TRBJ2-7; 10 bases fit TRBD2. Trimming took 6 bases from V and 2 from J; bases not matched to a gene: 4. Germline V gives CDR1 SGHTA, CDR2 FQGNSA. The CDR3 has 14 residues. CDR3 protein: CASSTGTSAYEQYF. CDR3 nucleotide sequence: TGTGCCAGCAGTACCGGGACTAGCGCCTACGAGCAGTACTTC.

The chain combines TRBV30 with TRBJ2-7, with TRBD1 matching over 8 bases. Germline lookup yields CDR1 GTSNPN and CDR2 SVGIG (reference sequence). CDR3 size: 17 residues. V shed 0 bases and J 2 bases; nucleotides not matched to a gene: 12. Here the CDR3 reads CAWSVPRTGPSAYEQYF. The CDR3 nucleotides read TGTGCCTGGAGTGTCCCACGGACAGGGCCTAGTGCCTACGAGCAGTACTTC.

In its sample, this clone was seen a few times. The chain carries TRBV6-5 and TRBJ1-4, with 8 bases aligning to TRBD1. After removal of 4 bases from V and 7 bases from J, the junction contained 5 bases not matched to a gene. Germline assignment: CDR1 MNHEY and CDR2 SVGAGI. This CDR3 contains 14 residues. The CDR3 coding sequence is TGTGCCAGCAGTTTTACAGGGGGTCGTGAAAAACTGTTTTTT. This encodes CASSFTGGREKLFF.

This clone has at least ten counts. The chain joins TRBV7-3 to TRBJ2-2, with D hard to call. The germline V gene encodes CDR1 SGHTA and CDR2 FQGTGA. This CDR3 comprises 12 residues. V was pared by 3 bases and J by 6 bases, with 5 bases between. Written as DNA, the CDR3 is TGTGCCAGCAGCTTCCATTCCGGGGAGCTGTTTTTT. It is translated as CASSFHSGELFF.

The chain joins TRBV12-3 or TRBV12-4 to TRBJ1-4; D is unclear. This CDR3 has 12 residues. The germline V and J ends were trimmed by 10 bases and 6 bases, with 12 bases remaining between them. The CDR3 DNA reads TGTGCCATCACCCCGAGGGATGAAAAACTGTTTTTT. As protein: CAITPRDEKLFF.

The V call is TRBV11-1, the J call TRBJ2-3; D call uncertain. Trimming removed 5 bases from V and 1 base from J, with 7 bases in between. This CDR3 has 13 residues. Germline V lookup: CDR1 SGHAT, CDR2 FQDESV (reference sequence). This chain's CDR3 is CASSRVRTDTQYF. In nucleotides, the CDR3 is TGTGCCAGCAGCCGGGTCCGCACAGATACGCAGTATTTT.

This sequence joins TRBV28 and TRBJ1-2; TRBD1 agrees at 7 bases. J gave up 2 bases and V 6 bases, and 3 bases lay outside the gene matches. Germline assignment: CDR1 MDHEN and CDR2 SYDVKM. CDR3 length: 13 residues. This CDR3 is CASSPGQNYGYTF. The DNA of the CDR3 is TGTGCCAGCAGCCCGGGACAGAACTATGGCTACACCTTC.

V gene TRBV2 combines with J gene TRBJ1-5; no definite D call. V lost 1 base and J 11 bases, leaving 9 bases between the germline ends. The germline V gene has CDR1 SNHLY and CDR2 FYNNEI. This CDR3 is 12 amino acids long. As DNA, the CDR3 is TGTGCCAGCAGTGAAGACCGGTTTTCCCAGCATTTT. It codes for CASSEDRFSQHF.

This clone was picked up a small number of times. The chain carries TRBV25-1 and TRBJ1-2; a possible D gene is TRBD1 (6 bases). V gave up 3 bases and J gave up 5 bases, with 16 bases separating them. The CDR3 length is 15 residues. Germline CDR1 reads MGHDK; CDR2 reads SYGVNS. DNA for the CDR3: TGTGCCAGCAGTGACGGCGGTGGGGGCACGTATGGCTACACCTTC. It specifies CASSDGGGGTYGYTF.

V usage is TRBV29-1 and J usage is TRBJ2-3, with TRBD2 matching 11 bases. Germline V CDR1 and CDR2: SQVTM, ANQGSEA. With V trimmed by 4 bases and J by 4 bases, 4 bases remained unmatched. This CDR3 is built from 14 residues. For the CDR3, the DNA is TGCAGCGTTGTCGTAGCGGGAGGGCCAGATACGCAGTATTTT. It is translated as CSVVVAGGPDTQYF.

This sequence joins TRBV25-1 and TRBJ2-1; TRBD2 might be the D (6 bases). Trimming stripped 3 bases from V and 0 bases from J, with 9 bases between. CDR1 and CDR2 (germline): MGHDK, SYGVNS. The CDR3 has 15 amino acids. CDR3 loop: CASSDLAVSYNEQFF. The CDR3 DNA is TGTGCCAGCAGTGACTTAGCGGTCTCCTACAATGAGCAGTTCTTC.

The chain carries TRBV7-6 and TRBJ1-3; D ambiguous. The V end lost 8 bases, the J end lost 2 bases, and 16 bases lay between the germline ends. The CDR3 runs to 15 residues. Germline CDR1 reads SGHVS; CDR2 reads FNYEAQ. CDR3 loop: CASSFRGYAGNTIYF. The CDR3 DNA reads as TGTGCCAGCTCATTCCGCGGGTACGCTGGAAACACCATATATTTT.

V and J are TRBV28 and TRBJ1-2; D ambiguous. CDR3 length equals 13 residues. V was pared by 6 bases and J by 5 bases, with 13 bases between. Germline V gene lookup returns CDR1 MDHEN and CDR2 SYDVKM. The CDR3 is CASRSARGYGYTF. CDR3 nucleotide sequence: TGTGCCAGCAGATCGGCCCGAGGGTATGGCTACACCTTC.

The rearrangement uses TRBV5-5 and TRBJ2-7; 7 bases match TRBD1. V trimming: 3 bases; J trimming: 0 bases; junction bases outside the gene matches: 3. Germline-derived CDR1 and CDR2 are SGHKS and YYEKEE (reference sequence). The CDR3 has 14 amino acids. The DNA of the CDR3 is TGTGCCAGCAGCTACCGGGACAGCTCCTACGAGCAGTACTTC. The encoded protein is CASSYRDSSYEQYF. Drawing the rest from reference TRBV5-5 and TRBJ2-7, the complete variable domain is DAGVTQSPTHLIKTRGQQVTLRCSPISGHKSVSWYQQVLGQGPQFIFQYYEKEERGRGNFPDRFSARQFPNYSSELNVNALLLGDSALYLCASSYRDSSYEQYFGPGTRLTVT.